A single sample is the source of the 9 T cell receptor beta chains below, sequenced in a study of blood T cell repertoires in COVID-19. The method was immunoSEQ multiplex PCR; TCRdb's version includes in-frame clones alone and lacks a portion of them. The repertoire includes 70,000 to 80,000 clones, approximately 84% of them detected once, and more than 10% sits in the top ten. The specimen sequenced was peripheral blood. Every receptor here comes from a human donor in a cohort sampled during active COVID-19.

This clone has a single count. The CDR3 spells CAISERQAATDTQYF. The CDR3 DNA is TGTGCCATCAGTGAGCGCCAGGCCGCGACAGATACGCAGTATTTT. This chain uses TRBV10-3 with TRBJ2-3, with D hard to call. With 2 bases removed from V and 3 bases from J, the gap between germline ends came to 12 bases. The germline CDR1 and CDR2 sequences are ENHRY and SYGVKD. This CDR3 region has 15 residues.

This clone was seen just once. This sequence joins TRBV6-5 and TRBJ2-3; 7 bases agree with TRBD2. Germline assignment: CDR1 MNHEY and CDR2 SVGAGI. The junction had 9 bases not matched to a gene; V was cut back by 6 bases and J by 6 bases. There are 14 residues in the CDR3. CDR3 sequence: CASRPAGLMDTQYF. CDR3 DNA sequence: TGTGCCAGCAGGCCAGCGGGGTTGATGGATACGCAGTATTTT.

This clone was counted a single time. V gene TRBV4-3 combines with J gene TRBJ2-5; 7 bases map to TRBD1. V lost 4 bases to trimming and J lost 2 bases; unmatched junction nucleotides: 7. CDR1 is LGHNA, CDR2 YSLEER, per germline. There are 15 residues in the CDR3. As DNA, the CDR3 is TGCGCCAGCAGCCTAGACTGGACAGGACAAGAGACCCAGTACTTC. Amino acids: CASSLDWTGQETQYF.

This clone was counted a few times. The chain has TRBV7-6 and TRBJ1-3; 7 bases line up with TRBD1. The ends lost 5 bases at V and 0 bases at J; junction bases unmatched: 7. CDR1 SGHVS and CDR2 FNYEAQ come from the germline V gene. CDR3 length: 16 residues. The CDR3 region is CASSPETGISGNTIYF. In nucleotides, the CDR3 is TGTGCCAGCAGCCCCGAGACAGGGATCTCTGGAAACACCATATATTTT. Looking up the rest from reference TRBV7-6 and TRBJ1-3 gives the full variable domain: GAGVSQSPRYKVTKRGQDVALRCDPISGHVSLYWYRQALGQGPEFLTYFNYEAQQDKSGLPNDRFSAERPEGSISTLTIQRTEQRDSAMYRCASSPETGISGNTIYFGEGSWLTVV.

This sequence joins TRBV6-1 and TRBJ1-2, with D maybe TRBD1 (6 bases). CDR1 and CDR2 (germline): MNHNS, SASEGT. The CDR3 is 13 amino acids. V was trimmed by 2 bases and J by 8 bases, leaving 12 bases between them. CDR3 nucleotide sequence: TGTGCCAGCAGTGAACAGGCCAGGGGCGGCTACACCTTC. This codes for CASSEQARGGYTF.

The chain links TRBV20-1 to TRBJ2-7, with 9 positions matching TRBD1. CDR3 size: 11 residues. Germline V gene data show CDR1 as DFQATT and CDR2 as SNEGSKA (reference sequence). Here the CDR3 DNA reads TGCAGAGCGGGACAGGGCTACGAGCAGTACTTC. It specifies CRAGQGYEQYF.

The chain is built from TRBV28 and TRBJ1-5; a weak D match, TRBD1 (5 bases). This CDR3 is 16 amino acids long. Per the germline V gene, CDR1 is MDHEN and CDR2 is SYDVKM. The germline V and J ends were trimmed by 11 bases and 2 bases, with 22 bases remaining between them. Written as DNA, the CDR3 is TGTGCCCAGCATGGTTGTGGCAGGGTGGGCAATCAGCCCCAGCATTTT. Translated: CAQHGCGRVGNQPQHF.

The chain carries TRBV3-1 (or the pseudogene TRBV3-2) and TRBJ2-7; D perhaps matches TRBD1 (5 bases). Germline V lookup: CDR1 LGHDT, CDR2 YNNKEL (reference sequence). Between the trimmed V and J ends, which lost 0 bases and 2 bases, there was a span of 11 bases. The CDR3 covers 15 residues. The DNA of the CDR3 is TGTGCCAGCAGCCAAGACAGGGTTCCACCCTACGAGCAGTACTTC. This gives the protein CASSQDRVPPYEQYF.

This chain links TRBV20-1 with TRBJ2-1, with D possibly being TRBD2 (6 bases). The germline V gene has CDR1 DFQATT and CDR2 SNEGSKA (reference sequence). This CDR3 comprises 11 residues. V dropped 3 bases and J dropped 10 bases, with 10 bases sitting between them. The CDR3 sequence: CSASLSGEQFF. CDR3 nucleotides: TGCAGTGCTAGCCTGAGCGGGGAGCAGTTCTTC.